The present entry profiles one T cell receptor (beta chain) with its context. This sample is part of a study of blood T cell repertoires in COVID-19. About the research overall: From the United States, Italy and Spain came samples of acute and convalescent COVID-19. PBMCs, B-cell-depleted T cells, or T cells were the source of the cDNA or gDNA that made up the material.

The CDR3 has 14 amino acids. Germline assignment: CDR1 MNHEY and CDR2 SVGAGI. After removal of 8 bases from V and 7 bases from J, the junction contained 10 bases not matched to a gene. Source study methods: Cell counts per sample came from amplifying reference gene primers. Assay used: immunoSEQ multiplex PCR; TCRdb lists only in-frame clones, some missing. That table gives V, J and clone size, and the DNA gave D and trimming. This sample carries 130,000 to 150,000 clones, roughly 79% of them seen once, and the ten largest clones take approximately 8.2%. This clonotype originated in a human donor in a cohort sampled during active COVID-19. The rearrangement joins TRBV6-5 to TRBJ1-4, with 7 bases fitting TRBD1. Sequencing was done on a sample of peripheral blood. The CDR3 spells CASLLSRGFEKLFF. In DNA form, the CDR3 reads TGTGCCAGCCTTCTCAGCAGGGGGTTTGAAAAACTGTTTTTT.